One and the same sample provided the 22 T cell receptor beta chains below, sequenced in a study of T cells expressing NK-cell markers. No DNA is given; TCRdb re-called the 5' RACE reads and lists each CDR3 protein once. The sample totals roughly 180,000 distinct CDR3 sequences. Sequencing used blood T cells: a sorted CD56 or NKG2C T cell subset, CD4+ or CD8+ T cells, or bulk PBMC T cells (not recorded which). The source is a woman between 18 and 75 years old in good health.

The rearrangement links TRBV7-2 to TRBJ2-7. This CDR3 has 14 amino acids. The germline V gene has CDR1 SGHTA and CDR2 FQGNSA. The CDR3 spells CASSLEVTDYEQYF.

The chain employs TRBV20-1 and TRBJ2-7; TCRdb indicates TRBD1, and absent DNA this call remains unverified. Per the germline V gene, CDR1 is DFQATT and CDR2 is SNEGSKA (reference sequence). The length of the CDR3 is 13 residues. The CDR3 loop is CSAALTGSYEQYF.

The gene calls are TRBV20-1 and TRBJ2-2; the TCRdb call, TRBD2, lacks DNA for checking. Germline assignment: CDR1 DFQATT and CDR2 SNEGSKA (reference sequence). CDR3 length equals 14 residues. The CDR3 here is CSAPDYRGIGELFF.

This sequence joins TRBV7-9 and TRBJ2-7; TCRdb designates TRBD1, a call that cannot be tested without DNA. The CDR3 is made up of 13 amino acids. Germline CDR1 reads SEHNR; CDR2 reads FQNEAQ (reference sequence). CDR3 sequence reads: CASSLAGQGVSYF.

The chain has TRBV27 and TRBJ1-2; TCRdb selects TRBD1, and the lack of DNA leaves this call unchecked. This CDR3 comprises 14 residues. Germline CDR1 and CDR2: MNHEY and SMNVEV (reference sequence). The CDR3: CASRKTELNYGYTF.

The gene calls are TRBV20-1 and TRBJ2-3; TCRdb selects TRBD2, and the lack of DNA leaves this call unchecked. The germline V gene has CDR1 DFQATT and CDR2 SNEGSKA (reference sequence). CDR3 length: 14 residues. The CDR3 is CSAMGLAGSDTQYF.

The rearrangement joins TRBV7-2 to TRBJ2-2; TCRdb reports TRBD1, a call that lacks DNA to check it against. The germline V gene encodes CDR1 SGHTA and CDR2 FQGNSA. This CDR3 region has 16 residues. The CDR3: CASSLRQGLWAGELFF.

This rearrangement joins TRBV6-6 to TRBJ1-2; the TCRdb D gene call, TRBD1, has no DNA to confirm it. This CDR3 spans 11 amino acids. Per the germline V gene, CDR1 is MNHNY and CDR2 is SVGAGI (reference sequence). CDR3 amino acids: CAAGGAYGYTF.

The chain uses TRBV18 and TRBJ2-1; TCRdb's D call of TRBD2 is untestable without DNA. The V gene's germline CDR1 is KGHSH and CDR2 LQKENI. The CDR3 totals 17 residues. The CDR3 here is CASSSPEGQTLYNEQFF.

The chain joins TRBV3-1 to TRBJ1-4. The CDR3 totals 17 residues. Germline V gives CDR1 LGHDT, CDR2 YNNKEL (reference sequence). The CDR3 spells CASSQGSDFPTNEKLFF.

This chain joins TRBV25-1 and TRBJ2-3; TCRdb's D call, TRBD1, is unchecked because there is no DNA. This CDR3 region has 14 residues. Germline-derived CDR1 and CDR2 are MGHDK and SYGVNS. This chain's CDR3 is CASTRGTGTDTQYF.

The chain combines TRBV20-1 with TRBJ2-5; no DNA is available, so the TRBD1 call from TCRdb remains unchecked. Germline CDR1 DFQATT, CDR2 SNEGSKA (reference sequence). The CDR3 loop spans 14 amino acids. Here the CDR3 reads CSAHESGQQETQYF.

The chain links TRBV7-8 to TRBJ2-5; TCRdb's D call of TRBD1 is untestable without DNA. The germline V gene encodes CDR1 SGHVS and CDR2 FQNEAQ. CDR3 length: 14 residues. The CDR3 spells CASSLADRGQTQYF.

The chain links TRBV5-1 to TRBJ2-1; checking the TCRdb D call of TRBD1 is not possible without DNA. Germline V CDR1 and CDR2: SGHRS, YFSETQ. CDR3 length: 16 amino acids. CDR3 amino acids: CASSPQGFSSYNEQFF. Together with reference TRBV5-1 and TRBJ2-1, the CDR3 gives the full variable domain: KAGVTQTPRYLIKTRGQQVTLSCSPISGHRSVSWYQQTPGQGLQFLFEYFSETQRNKGNFPGRFSGRQFSNSRSEMNVSTLELGDSALYLCASSPQGFSSYNEQFFGPGTRLTVL.

This chain joins TRBV5-1 and TRBJ2-3; checking the TCRdb D call of TRBD1 is not possible without DNA. CDR3 length equals 14 residues. Germline V gene lookup returns CDR1 SGHRS and CDR2 YFSETQ. This chain's CDR3 is CASSPGARGFTQYF.

The V gene is TRBV7-2, the J gene TRBJ1-1; TCRdb outputs TRBD1, but without DNA this stays unchecked. Per the germline V gene, CDR1 is SGHTA and CDR2 is FQGNSA. The CDR3 spans 15 residues. CDR3 loop: CASRLSQGPNTEAFF. The full variable domain, rest sourced from reference TRBV7-2 and TRBJ1-1, is GAGVSQSPSNKVTEKGKDVELRCDPISGHTALYWYRQSLGQGLEFLIYFQGNSAPDKSGLPSDRFSAERTGGSVSTLTIQRTQQEDSAVYLCASRLSQGPNTEAFFGQGTRLTVV.

The chain uses TRBV6-1 and TRBJ1-1. Per the germline V gene, CDR1 is MNHNS and CDR2 is SASEGT. The CDR3 length is 13 residues. The CDR3 loop is CASSQHRRTEAFF.

The rearrangement uses TRBV20-1 and TRBJ2-4; TCRdb names TRBD2, which stays unverified in the absence of DNA. The germline CDR1 and CDR2 sequences are DFQATT and SNEGSKA (reference sequence). CDR3 length equals 13 residues. CDR3 residues: CSARLAGANIQYF.

J is TRBJ1-1 and V is TRBV12-3 or TRBV12-4; the D call of TRBD1 rests on TCRdb alone, since no DNA is present to check it. This CDR3 is built from 13 residues. CDR3 protein: CASSERGRIEAFF.

The chain recombines TRBV29-1 with TRBJ2-3; lacking DNA, the TRBD1 call made by TCRdb goes unchecked. The CDR3 loop spans 12 amino acids. Germline V CDR1 and CDR2: SQVTM, ANQGSEA. CDR3 amino acids: CSVELGAYTQYF.

The J gene is TRBJ2-1, the V gene TRBV12-3 or TRBV12-4. This CDR3 is built from 12 residues. This chain's CDR3 is CASSLLDNEQFF.

CDR3 residues: CASSLWGLGEQYF. The chain joins TRBV5-6 to TRBJ2-7; TCRdb's D call of TRBD1 is untestable without DNA. CDR1 and CDR2 from the germline V gene are SGHDT and YYEEEE. The CDR3 length is 13 residues.